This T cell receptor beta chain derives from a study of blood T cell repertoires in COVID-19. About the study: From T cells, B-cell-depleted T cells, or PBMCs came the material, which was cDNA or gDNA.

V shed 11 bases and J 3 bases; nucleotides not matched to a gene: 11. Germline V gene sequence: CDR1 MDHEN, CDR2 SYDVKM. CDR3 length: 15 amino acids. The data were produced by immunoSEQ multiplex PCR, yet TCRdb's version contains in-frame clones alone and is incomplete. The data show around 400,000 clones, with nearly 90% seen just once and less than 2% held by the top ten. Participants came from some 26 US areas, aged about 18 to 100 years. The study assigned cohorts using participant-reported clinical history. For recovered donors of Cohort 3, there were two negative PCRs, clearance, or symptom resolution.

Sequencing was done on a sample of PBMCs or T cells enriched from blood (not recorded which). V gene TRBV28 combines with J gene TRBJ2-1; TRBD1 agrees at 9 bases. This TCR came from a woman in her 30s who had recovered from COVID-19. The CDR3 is CAAPPQGAYYNEQFF. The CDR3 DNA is TGTGCCGCTCCCCCACAGGGGGCTTACTACAATGAGCAGTTCTTC.